This T cell receptor (gamma chain) was sequenced in a study of Vγ9Vδ2 T cells in congenital toxoplasmosis listed by TCRdb under 2021. Study-wide context: Congenital toxoplasmosis was diagnosed using IgG, IgM and IgA serology, Western blot and an in-house interferon-gamma release assay. Repertoires were sequenced from infants at 2 months after birth and at 1 year of age. The study compared gamma and delta chain CDR3 repertoires of sorted blood gammadelta T cells between congenitally T. gondii-infected and uninfected infants. At 2 months, TCR sequencing included roughly five infected and around nine uninfected infants, while at 1 year the sequenced group was 3 infected and 4 uninfected infants. General findings and caveats noted by the study authors: Among approximately 2-month-old infants, germline-encoded fetal-type TRDV2 CDR3 sequences seemed to show up more often in infected than in uninfected infants, which suggests an in utero expansion footprint. At 2 months, infected infants appeared to have fewer N additions in TRGV9 and TRDV2 CDR3s than uninfected infants, particularly in TRDV2-TRDJ1 sequences. At 1 year of age, repertoire differences between infected and uninfected infants were less clear than at 2 months. Two months was the earliest age with enough suitable sample material for TCR repertoire analysis, so newborn repertoires were not sequenced. Both infected and uninfected infants showed high prevalence of a public TRGV9 clonotype.

About this clone itself: What antigen it recognizes has not been identified. A far more abundant clone sits one base away, making this likely a read error. At the DNA level, this CDR3 is encoded by other sequences in the same sample as well.

Template-switch reverse transcription with SuperScript II was used to generate cDNA, with TRGC- and TRDC-specific primers combined in a single tube. The TRGC primer was designed so that it would bind both of the constant genes TRGC1 and TRGC2. The KAPA Real-Time Library Amplification Kit was used for TRG and TRD amplification, and AMPure XP bead purification was performed between steps. Index PCR with the Nextera XT Index Kit was used to attach Illumina sequencing adapters. Sequencing of TRG and TRD amplicons was performed on an Illumina MiSeq with the V2 300 kit, and 150 bp paired-end reads were generated. As for how the authors treated the data: Before any further analysis, FastQC version 0.11.8 was used to assess read quality. Reads were mapped to GenBank TRG or TRD reference genes, and MiXCR version 3.0.3 was used to assemble CDR3 sequences. Default MiXCR settings were used, apart from assembling TRDD gene segments from 3 instead of 5 consecutive nucleotides. VDJtools version 1.2.1 calculated N additions, CDR3 length, J segment length and clonotype sharing between samples. CDR3 sequences that were out of frame or contained stop codons were removed from the analysis. The overlap of infant repertoires with previously published Vgamma9Vdelta2 repertoires from fetal, cord blood and adult blood was compared. TCRdb reprocessed the public data with the CATT caller; entries with the same nucleotide sequence were combined afterwards. The V and J calls, along with clone size, are taken from TCRdb and not from the paper's own processing. The table for this sample lists approximately 450 gamma-chain clones; around 21% of them were counted only once. Together, the top ten hold roughly half of the sample.

The CDR3 runs 11 amino acids, cysteine and phenylalanine included. CDR3 DNA is the only sequence kept; it has 33 bases, read in frame from the first base. Taken from the germline V gene (reference sequence), the CDR1 and CDR2 loops are GITISATS and ISYDGTV. Mothers of both infected and uninfected infants received the same treatment, using spiramycin and/or pyrimethamine plus sulfadiazine plus folinic acid. Every infant, whether infected or uninfected, was delivered at term after more than 37 weeks of gestation. Around 900 uL of blood was turned into PBMCs through Lymphoprep gradient centrifugation, and the PBMCs were then cryopreserved in liquid nitrogen and sent to Belgium. After thawing, the PBMCs were labeled with Zombie NIR viability dye and stained with antibodies against CD3, TCR gammadelta, Vgamma9 and Vdelta2. A FACSAria III was used to sort CD3+ TCRgammadelta+ T cells, reaching a mean purity of 98%. For each sample, the RNeasy Micro Kit was used to isolate RNA from some 10,000 sorted gammadelta T cells. The infants were born to mothers who were enrolled with primary T. gondii infection during pregnancy. Peripheral blood samples from the infants were taken at an outpatient microbiology and virology center in Pavia, Italy.

Recombination linked TRGV9 to TRGJ1 or TRGJ2. The sequenced material came from gamma-delta T cells from blood. The receptor's source is a child under 10 years old born to a mother with Toxoplasma gondii infection during pregnancy, either congenitally infected or uninfected (not recorded which). The sequenced DNA: TGCGCCTTGTGGGAGGTGCGTAAGAAACTCTTT. Translated, it reads CALWEVRKKLF.